One and the same sample provided the 5 T cell receptor beta chains below, sequenced in a study of T cell responses to AZD1222 COVID-19 vaccine. Profiled with immunoSEQ multiplex PCR; TCRdb holds only in-frame clones, not every one. The sample includes around 100,000 clones, 70% to 90% of them seen just once. Specimen: peripheral blood, collected 28 days after the second AZD1222 dose. Source of these receptors: an adult who received the AZD1222 COVID-19 vaccine.

This rearrangement joins TRBV4-2 to TRBJ2-1, with 10 bases that match TRBD2. V trimming: 2 bases; J trimming: 6 bases; junction bases outside the gene matches: 7. The CDR3 consists of 16 residues. Germline V lookup: CDR1 LGHNA, CDR2 YNFKEQ. Written as DNA, the CDR3 is TGTGCCAGCAGCCAACTTACCGGGACTAGCGCCAATGAGCAGTTCTTC. The encoded protein is CASSQLTGTSANEQFF.

CDR3 nucleotide sequence: TGTGCCAGCAGCTTAGCGGGCCTACAGGGGGCTGGGGCCAACGTCCTGACTTTC. Encoded protein: CASSLAGLQGAGANVLTF. The chain combines TRBV7-2 with TRBJ2-6; 8 nucleotides align to TRBD1. The CDR3 consists of 18 residues. The germline V gene encodes CDR1 SGHTA and CDR2 FQGNSA. Unmatched junction bases numbered 6, after V lost 0 bases and J lost 2 bases.

The chain combines TRBV7-3 with TRBJ1-2; D not certain. V lost 2 bases and J lost 7, with 14 bases in between. Germline CDR1 is SGHTA and CDR2 is FQGTGA. The CDR3 is 14 residues long. CDR3 region: CASSLSADTGGYTF. CDR3 nucleotide sequence: TGTGCCAGCAGCTTATCGGCAGACACCGGTGGCTACACCTTC.

V and J are TRBV3-1 (or the pseudogene TRBV3-2) and TRBJ1-3; no firm D call. Germline V gene sequence: CDR1 LGHDT, CDR2 YNNKEL (reference sequence). V was clipped by 4 bases and J by 2 bases, with 12 bases between them. This CDR3 has 15 residues. CDR3 nucleotide sequence: TGTGCCAGCAGCCTGGGAACAGTGGCTGGAAACACCATATATTTT. It codes for CASSLGTVAGNTIYF.

The chain uses TRBV28 and TRBJ1-2; D is ambiguous. Deletions cut 3 bases from V and 8 bases from J, with 13 bases between. Looked up from germline, CDR1 is MDHEN and CDR2 is SYDVKM. The CDR3 extends over 13 amino acids. CDR3 region: CASSLVSGKGYTF. The CDR3 nucleotides are TGTGCCAGCAGTTTGGTCAGCGGTAAGGGCTACACCTTC.